These T cell receptor beta chains were read from a single sample in a study of T cell changes during pregnancy in multiple sclerosis. Using immunoSEQ multiplex PCR, the repertoire was profiled, and TCRdb retains in-frame clones only, with some absent. This sample has 89,000 or so clones, with around 93% found just once. The material sequenced was PBMCs, taken in the first trimester of pregnancy. Receptors were obtained from a female donor in good health, serving as a control in a pregnancy study. Some clones in this sample may be carry-over from other donors' samples. Both conserved end residues are part of each CDR3. The D gene is left open where the match is weak. Clone size is given for some rows only: seen once, a few or many times, or a class if the clone is expanded.

D: NA
V: TRBV19
J: TRBJ1-2
size: NA
DNA: TGTGCCAGTAACGAAAGAATACAGGGCGTGGATGGCTACACCTTC
CDR3: CASNERIQGVDGYTF

D: NA
V: TRBV28
J: TRBJ2-1
size: NA
DNA: TGTGCCAGCAGTTTAGGCGGGGTAGTAAATGAGCAGTTCTTC
CDR3: CASSLGGVVNEQFF

D: TRBD2
V: TRBV7-9
J: TRBJ2-1
size: NA
DNA: TGTGCCAGCAGCGGAAGCGGGGGGGCTATCCTGCCCGACAATGAGCAGTTCTTC
CDR3: CASSGSGGAILPDNEQFF

D: TRBD2
V: TRBV4-2
J: TRBJ2-7
size: NA
DNA: TGTGCCAGCAGCCAGAGGGCTAGCGGGGGACTCTACGAGCAGTACTTC
CDR3: CASSQRASGGLYEQYF

D: NA
V: TRBV27
J: TRBJ1-6
size: NA
DNA: TGTGCCAGCATTAAAAGGGGGGGTAGCTCCTATAATTCACCCCTCCACTTT
CDR3: CASIKRGGSSYNSPLHF

D: TRBD1
V: TRBV7-7
J: TRBJ1-6
size: NA
DNA: TGTGCCAGCAGCTTAGCGGGGACAGGGGATTCACCCCTCCACTTT
CDR3: CASSLAGTGDSPLHF

D: NA
V: TRBV5-1
J: TRBJ2-6
size: NA
DNA: TGCGCCAGCAGCGCAGGCTCTGGGGCCAACGTCCTGACTTTC
CDR3: CASSAGSGANVLTF

D: TRBD1
V: TRBV4-3
J: TRBJ2-7
size: NA
DNA: TGCGCCAGCAGCCAAACGACAGGGAAATACTACGAGCAGTACTTC
CDR3: CASSQTTGKYYEQYF

D: TRBD1
V: TRBV9
J: TRBJ1-1
size: few
DNA: TGTGCCAGCAGCACCCGACAGGGCACTGAAGCTTTCTTT
CDR3: CASSTRQGTEAFF

D: TRBD1
V: TRBV29-1
J: TRBJ1-1
size: NA
DNA: TGCAGCGCCTTTGCATTACAGGGGGCAAGTTTGGGTGAAGCTTTCTTT
CDR3: CSAFALQGASLGEAFF

D: TRBD2
V: TRBV10-1
J: TRBJ2-3
size: NA
DNA: TGCGCCAGCAGTGAGGCGGGGGGCACAGATACGCAGTATTTT
CDR3: CASSEAGGTDTQYF

D: NA
V: TRBV9
J: TRBJ1-2
size: once
DNA: TGTGCCAGCAGCGCAGGAGTTGAGGGAAACTATGGCTACACCTTC
CDR3: CASSAGVEGNYGYTF

D: TRBD2
V: TRBV28
J: TRBJ2-7
size: NA
DNA: TGTGCCAGCAGTTTATCCCTAGCGGGAGGGCCGTACGAGCAGTACTTC
CDR3: CASSLSLAGGPYEQYF

D: NA
V: TRBV5-4
J: TRBJ1-1
size: NA
DNA: TGTGCCAGCAGCTTGGGACAGCTCATGAACACTGAAGCTTTCTTT
CDR3: CASSLGQLMNTEAFF

D: TRBD2
V: TRBV27
J: TRBJ2-5
size: NA
DNA: TGTGCCAGCAGTTTTTTAGGGCTAGCGGGGGGGGCCCAAGAGACCCAGTACTTC
CDR3: CASSFLGLAGGAQETQYF

D: NA
V: TRBV11-2
J: TRBJ2-7
size: NA
DNA: TGTGCCAGCAGGTCTCCCAGCGGGCAGATCCACGAGCAGTACTTC
CDR3: CASRSPSGQIHEQYF

D: TRBD1
V: TRBV7-3
J: TRBJ2-2
size: NA
DNA: TGTGCCAGCAGACGGACAGGGGTGAACACCGGGGAGCTGTTTTTT
CDR3: CASRRTGVNTGELFF

D: NA
V: TRBV29-1
J: TRBJ1-4
size: NA
DNA: TGCAGCGCCGATCGGGATGAAAAACTGTTTTTT
CDR3: CSADRDEKLFF

D: NA
V: TRBV27
J: TRBJ1-6
size: NA
DNA: TGTGCCCCCTTGAGAGCACCTCATAATTCACCCCTCCACTTT
CDR3: CAPLRAPHNSPLHF

D: TRBD2
V: TRBV9
J: TRBJ2-3
size: NA
DNA: TGTGCCAGCAGCTCGCGGACTAGCGGCCACACAGATACGCAGTATTTT
CDR3: CASSSRTSGHTDTQYF

D: NA
V: TRBV29-1
J: TRBJ2-1
size: NA
DNA: TGCAGCGTTGAAGTATCCTACAATGAGCAGTTCTTC
CDR3: CSVEVSYNEQFF

D: TRBD1
V: TRBV7-9
J: TRBJ2-7
size: once
DNA: TGTGCCAGCAGCCCGGGACAGACCTTTGAGCAGTACTTC
CDR3: CASSPGQTFEQYF

D: NA
V: TRBV6-6
J: TRBJ2-3
size: NA
DNA: TGTGCCAGCAGTTACAATCTAGCAGATACGCAGTATTTT
CDR3: CASSYNLADTQYF

D: NA
V: TRBV11-2
J: TRBJ2-7
size: NA
DNA: TGTGCCAGCAGCTTGGTAGTGTCGGGGTCGGGGGACGAGCAGTACTTC
CDR3: CASSLVVSGSGDEQYF

D: TRBD2
V: TRBV6-1
J: TRBJ2-1
size: NA
DNA: TGTGCCAGCAGTGAAGTGGGGACTATAACCCCCAGTGAGCAGTTCTTC
CDR3: CASSEVGTITPSEQFF

D: TRBD1
V: TRBV7-3
J: TRBJ2-1
size: NA
DNA: TGTGCCAGCAGCAACGACAGGGGCTCCTACAATGAGCAGTTCTTC
CDR3: CASSNDRGSYNEQFF

D: NA
V: TRBV1
J: TRBJ1-1
size: NA
DNA: TGCACCAGCAGCCACCTGACAGGGACTGAAGCTTTCTTT
CDR3: CTSSHLTGTEAFF

D: TRBD2
V: TRBV19
J: TRBJ2-1
size: NA
DNA: TGTGCCAGTAGTATCCGGACTAGCGGGAGGCTAAATGAGCAGTTCTTC
CDR3: CASSIRTSGRLNEQFF

D: NA
V: TRBV5-6
J: TRBJ1-5
size: once
DNA: TGTGCCAGCAGCTTAGGAGGATTCAATCAGCCCCAGCATTTT
CDR3: CASSLGGFNQPQHF

D: TRBD1
V: TRBV18
J: TRBJ2-7
size: NA
DNA: TGTGCCAGCTCACCACCGGGACAGGGGGCCTACGAGCAGTACTTC
CDR3: CASSPPGQGAYEQYF

D: TRBD1
V: TRBV4-1
J: TRBJ2-7
size: NA
DNA: TGCGCCAGCAGCCAAGATTCATTCAGGGGGCACTCCTACGAGCAGTACTTC
CDR3: CASSQDSFRGHSYEQYF

D: TRBD2
V: TRBV13
J: TRBJ2-4
size: NA
DNA: TGTGCCAGCAGACACGGGGGGGCCAAAAACATTCAGTACTTC
CDR3: CASRHGGAKNIQYF

D: TRBD1
V: TRBV6-4
J: TRBJ2-3
size: once
DNA: TGTGCCAGCAGTGAGAGCGCAGGGGGCAGCACAGATACGCAGTATTTT
CDR3: CASSESAGGSTDTQYF

D: NA
V: TRBV30
J: TRBJ2-5
size: NA
DNA: TGTGCCTGGAGTCGGACACGACAAGAGACCCAGTACTTC
CDR3: CAWSRTRQETQYF

D: TRBD1
V: TRBV19
J: TRBJ1-1
size: NA
DNA: TGTGCCAGTAGGCACAGGGGGCGGGATACTGAAGCTTTCTTT
CDR3: CASRHRGRDTEAFF

D: NA
V: TRBV28
J: TRBJ2-1
size: NA
DNA: TGTGCCAGCAGTAACCTTTTCGGCGGGAATTACAATGAGCAGTTCTTC
CDR3: CASSNLFGGNYNEQFF

D: NA
V: TRBV11-2
J: TRBJ2-7
size: NA
DNA: TGTGCCAGCAGCTTATCAGGGTTCGCCACTAGCCTCTACGAGCAGTACTTC
CDR3: CASSLSGFATSLYEQYF

D: TRBD1
V: TRBV10-2
J: TRBJ2-7
size: NA
DNA: TGCGCCAGCAGTGAGTCATGGACAGGGGTGCCGTACGAGCAGTACTTC
CDR3: CASSESWTGVPYEQYF

D: NA
V: TRBV27
J: TRBJ1-6
size: NA
DNA: TGTGCCAGCAGTTCAGTGTATAATTCACCCCTCCACTTT
CDR3: CASSSVYNSPLHF

D: NA
V: TRBV6-5
J: TRBJ2-2
size: NA
DNA: TGTGCCAGCAGTTACTCCTCGGGGTCAGGCGGGGAGCTGTTTTTT
CDR3: CASSYSSGSGGELFF